The 28 T cell receptor beta chains below come from one sample, sequenced in a study of T cell changes during pregnancy in multiple sclerosis. This table comes from immunoSEQ multiplex PCR, and its TCRdb copy is limited to in-frame clones, with some not included. The sample lists 65,000 to 85,000 clones, about nine tenths occurring once. The source material was peripheral blood, sampled in the third trimester of pregnancy. The source is a female donor with multiple sclerosis, enrolled in a pregnancy study.

The chain carries TRBV6-1 and TRBJ1-2; D gene uncertain. Trimming removed 5 bases at V and 4 bases at J, with 11 bases between. Germline V CDR1 and CDR2: MNHNS, SASEGT. The CDR3 sequence is 13 residues long. The chain's CDR3 is CASSNTAGYGYTF. The CDR3 bases are TGTGCCAGCAGTAACACGGCAGGCTATGGCTACACCTTC.

This chain connects TRBV6-5 to TRBJ1-1; TRBD1 might be the D (6 bases). Germline V gene lookup returns CDR1 MNHEY and CDR2 SVGAGI. The CDR3 extends over 16 amino acids. V was shortened by 0 bases and J by 0 bases, with 11 bases between the two germline ends. DNA for the CDR3: TGTGCCAGCAGTTACTCTTGGGCAGGGGTGAACACTGAAGCTTTCTTT. Its protein is CASSYSWAGVNTEAFF.

The CDR3 sequence is CASSFGQGASRYEQYF. The CDR3 nucleotides read TGTGCCAGCAGCTTCGGGCAGGGGGCGAGTAGGTACGAGCAGTACTTC. V is TRBV7-2 and J is TRBJ2-7, with TRBD1 matching 8 bases. Trimming took 3 bases from V and 4 from J; bases not matched to a gene: 11. Germline CDR1 is SGHTA and CDR2 is FQGNSA. This CDR3 has 16 residues. The entire variable domain, with the rest obtained from reference TRBV7-2 and TRBJ2-7, is as follows: GAGVSQSPSNKVTEKGKDVELRCDPISGHTALYWYRQSLGQGLEFLIYFQGNSAPDKSGLPSDRFSAERTGGSVSTLTIQRTQQEDSAVYLCASSFGQGASRYEQYFGPGTRLTVT.

The chain recombines TRBV5-4 with TRBJ2-1; 11 bases fit TRBD1. The CDR3 has 15 residues. Germline-derived CDR1 and CDR2 are SGHNT and YYREEE (reference sequence). With V trimmed by 3 bases and J by 8 bases, 7 bases remained unmatched. This chain's CDR3 is CASSSGQGAMDEQFF. CDR3 coding DNA: TGTGCCAGCAGCTCCGGACAGGGGGCTATGGATGAGCAGTTCTTC. Combining the CDR3 with reference TRBV5-4 and TRBJ2-1 gives the whole variable domain ETGVTQSPTHLIKTRGQQVTLRCSSQSGHNTVSWYQQALGQGPQFIFQYYREEENGRGNFPPRFSGLQFPNYSSELNVNALELDDSALYLCASSSGQGAMDEQFFGPGTRLTVL.

The chain has TRBV5-1 and TRBJ2-5; D is ambiguous. The germline CDR1 and CDR2 sequences are SGHRS and YFSETQ. V shed 3 bases and J shed 2 bases, with 2 bases lying between them. The CDR3 is made up of 11 amino acids. CDR3 amino acids: CASSSQETQYF. Written as DNA, the CDR3 is TGCGCCAGCAGCTCTCAAGAGACCCAGTACTTC. Complete variable domain (other parts from reference TRBV5-1 and TRBJ2-5): KAGVTQTPRYLIKTRGQQVTLSCSPISGHRSVSWYQQTPGQGLQFLFEYFSETQRNKGNFPGRFSGRQFSNSRSEMNVSTLELGDSALYLCASSSQETQYFGPGTRLLVL.

V gene TRBV2 combines with J gene TRBJ2-1; maybe TRBD2 (7 bases). V lost 0 bases and J 9 bases, leaving 24 bases between the germline ends. This CDR3 spans 18 amino acids. CDR1 is SNHLY, CDR2 FYNNEI, per germline. The CDR3 region is CASSEAGAGVVGIGEQFF. The CDR3, as DNA: TGTGCCAGCAGTGAAGCGGGGGCGGGGGTTGTCGGTATCGGTGAGCAGTTCTTC.

This sequence joins TRBV7-8 and TRBJ1-1; D possibly corresponds to TRBD1 (5 bases). The CDR3 is 14 residues long. Germline loops: CDR1 SGHVS, CDR2 FQNEAQ. Trimming cost V 1 base and J 3 bases, with 9 bases left between them. The CDR3 region has the DNA TGTGCCAGCAGCTTAGGGGGGGATCACACTGAAGCTTTCTTT. As protein: CASSLGGDHTEAFF.

This chain connects TRBV5-4 to TRBJ1-1, with 7 bases matching TRBD1. The germline CDR1 and CDR2 sequences are SGHNT and YYREEE (reference sequence). The length of the CDR3 is 15 residues. Trimming cost V 3 bases and J 2 bases; bases outside gene matches: 7. CDR3 DNA: TGTGCCAGCAGCTCCGCTTGGGACAGAAACACTGAAGCTTTCTTT. Translated, it gives CASSSAWDRNTEAFF.

V is TRBV6-1 and J is TRBJ1-4, with D perhaps TRBD1 (5 bases). CDR3 length: 17 residues. Looked up from germline, CDR1 is MNHNS and CDR2 is SASEGT. Between the trimmed V and J ends, which lost 0 bases and 8 bases, there was a span of 19 bases. CDR3 coding DNA: TGTGCCAGCAGTGAAGCGCGAGGGTACCCCCGGGGGGAAAAACTGTTTTTT. It specifies CASSEARGYPRGEKLFF.

The chain joins TRBV10-3 to TRBJ2-1; maybe TRBD2 (6 bases). Germline V gene data show CDR1 as ENHRY and CDR2 as SYGVKD. This CDR3 comprises 15 residues. The germline V and J ends were trimmed by 4 bases and 8 bases, with 18 bases remaining between them. The CDR3 nucleotides read TGTGCCATCAGTGTTAGTCTTGGAGGGAGAGATGAGCAGTTCTTC. Encoded protein: CAISVSLGGRDEQFF.

This clone was counted a single time. The V call is TRBV2, the J call TRBJ2-5; D is uncertain. This CDR3 contains 14 residues. Germline CDR1 SNHLY, CDR2 FYNNEI. V gave up 4 bases and J gave up 0 bases, with 9 bases separating them. The CDR3 nucleotides read TGTGCCAGCAGTGTTGGCGGCAACCAAGAGACCCAGTACTTC. Its translation is CASSVGGNQETQYF.

This chain links TRBV6-6 with TRBJ2-5, with D hard to call. Between the trimmed V and J ends, which lost 2 bases and 5 bases, there was a span of 18 bases. Germline V lookup: CDR1 MNHNY, CDR2 SVGAGI (reference sequence). CDR3 length: 16 amino acids. CDR3 sequence reads: CASSYGVPRRLETQYF. CDR3 nucleotide sequence: TGTGCCAGCAGTTACGGAGTCCCGAGGCGGCTGGAGACCCAGTACTTC.

The V call is TRBV19, the J call TRBJ1-6, with D maybe TRBD1 (6 bases). Per the germline V gene, CDR1 is LNHDA and CDR2 is SQIVND (reference sequence). The CDR3 covers 14 residues. V was shortened by 6 bases and J by 9 bases, with 15 bases between the two germline ends. The DNA for the CDR3 is TGTGCCAGTAGAACAGGGTCTGGGAGTTCACCCCTCCACTTT. This sequence encodes CASRTGSGSSPLHF.

The V and J genes are TRBV6-1 and TRBJ2-7; D might be TRBD2 (6 bases). The ends were cut back, 0 bases at V and 3 bases at J, with 12 bases in the middle. This CDR3 contains 15 residues. CDR1 and CDR2 from the germline V gene are MNHNS and SASEGT. CDR3 sequence reads: CASSEAAGSVYEQYF. CDR3 nucleotides: TGTGCCAGCAGTGAAGCGGCGGGGAGTGTCTACGAGCAGTACTTC.

J is TRBJ2-1 and V is TRBV10-3; D unresolved. CDR1 and CDR2 from the germline V gene are ENHRY and SYGVKD. The CDR3 is made up of 14 amino acids. V dropped 6 bases and J dropped 4 bases, with 13 bases sitting between them. Written as DNA, the CDR3 is TGTGCCATCAGCCACATACAGAATTACAATGAGCAGTTCTTC. Its translation: CAISHIQNYNEQFF.

In this sample, this clone turned up a few times. Other DNA variants within this sample encode the same CDR3. The chain is built from TRBV6-1 and TRBJ2-1; 8 bases match TRBD2. The CDR3 contains 15 residues. The V gene's germline CDR1 is MNHNS and CDR2 SASEGT. Germline trimming cut 2 bases from V and 0 bases from J; bases unmatched to any gene: 0. CDR3 nucleotides: TGTGCCAGCAGTGAACTAGCGGGCTCCTACAATGAGCAGTTCTTC. Translated, it gives CASSELAGSYNEQFF.

This chain joins TRBV7-8 and TRBJ2-2, with D hard to call. The CDR3 runs 16 residues. V lost 0 bases and J 4 bases, leaving 12 bases between the germline ends. The germline V gene encodes CDR1 SGHVS and CDR2 FQNEAQ. CDR3 coding DNA: TGTGCCAGCAGCTTAGCCCGCACGTCGGTCACCGGGGAGCTGTTTTTT. Amino acids: CASSLARTSVTGELFF.

The gene calls are TRBV19 and TRBJ1-5; perhaps TRBD1 as D (6 bases). The CDR3 is made up of 14 amino acids. V was trimmed by 4 bases and J by 4 bases, leaving 11 bases between them. The germline V gene has CDR1 LNHDA and CDR2 SQIVND (reference sequence). In DNA, the CDR3 is TGTGCCAGTAGTAACAGGGAGTTTAATCAGCCCCAGCATTTT. Translation: CASSNREFNQPQHF. The complete variable domain, with remaining parts taken from reference TRBV19 and TRBJ1-5, reads DGGITQSPKYLFRKEGQNVTLSCEQNLNHDAMYWYRQDPGQGLRLIYYSQIVNDFQKGDIAEGYSVSREKKESFPLTVTSAQKNPTAFYLCASSNREFNQPQHFGDGTRLSIL.

The rearrangement joins TRBV10-2 to TRBJ1-1; possibly TRBD1 for D (5 bases). The CDR3 runs 15 residues. From germline, CDR1 is WSHSY and CDR2 SAAADI. V was shortened by 3 bases and J by 5 bases, with 16 bases between the two germline ends. CDR3 sequence (DNA): TGCGCCAGCAGTGATGGGGGGGGGTCGCGGACTGAAGCTTTCTTT. Amino acid sequence: CASSDGGGSRTEAFF.

The genes are TRBV30 and TRBJ2-3; D is undetermined. The germline V gene has CDR1 GTSNPN and CDR2 SVGIG (reference sequence). This CDR3 contains 13 residues. V dropped 1 base and J dropped 2 bases, with 7 bases sitting between them. The CDR3 DNA is TGTGCCTGGAGTGGGGCCTTCACAGATACGCAGTATTTT. Translation: CAWSGAFTDTQYF.

J is TRBJ2-1 and V is TRBV7-2, with 7 bases that match TRBD2. CDR3 length: 15 amino acids. Trimming removed 7 bases from V and 5 bases from J; junction bases left unmatched: 11. Germline assignment: CDR1 SGHTA and CDR2 FQGNSA. This CDR3 is CASTTSSGVNNEQFF. The DNA of the CDR3 is TGTGCCAGCACCACTTCCAGCGGGGTCAACAATGAGCAGTTCTTC.

J is TRBJ2-2 and V is TRBV19; no firm D call. The germline gives CDR1 LNHDA, CDR2 SQIVND (reference sequence). Trimming took 3 bases from V and 4 from J, leaving 12 bases between them. The CDR3 spans 15 residues. Here the CDR3 reads CASSIVRLGTGELFF. In nucleotides, the CDR3 is TGTGCCAGTAGTATTGTTCGACTGGGCACCGGGGAGCTGTTTTTT. The whole variable domain, remainder taken from reference TRBV19 and TRBJ2-2, is DGGITQSPKYLFRKEGQNVTLSCEQNLNHDAMYWYRQDPGQGLRLIYYSQIVNDFQKGDIAEGYSVSREKKESFPLTVTSAQKNPTAFYLCASSIVRLGTGELFFGEGSRLTVL.

This clone occurred once. This chain uses TRBV7-9 with TRBJ1-2, with 7 bases fitting TRBD1. V shed 4 bases and J 6 bases; nucleotides not matched to a gene: 11. From germline, CDR1 is SEHNR and CDR2 FQNEAQ (reference sequence). The CDR3 has 15 amino acids. The DNA of the CDR3 is TGTGCCAGCAGCTCCCAGACAGGGTTCAGTAATGGCTACACCTTC. Translation gives CASSSQTGFSNGYTF.

This clone appeared a single time. The V gene is TRBV27, the J gene TRBJ2-1; D remains ambiguous. Looked up from germline, CDR1 is MNHEY and CDR2 is SMNVEV (reference sequence). The CDR3 is made up of 13 amino acids. The germline V and J ends were trimmed by 6 bases and 3 bases, with 9 bases remaining between them. CDR3 DNA sequence: TGTGCCAGCAGCCCCCGGGTCTACAATGAGCAGTTCTTC. It codes for CASSPRVYNEQFF.

The chain combines TRBV11-3 with TRBJ2-3; weak D call: TRBD1 (5 bases). From germline, CDR1 is SGHNT and CDR2 YENEEA. The CDR3 spans 15 residues. V shed 0 bases and J shed 2 bases, with 9 bases lying between them. The CDR3 bases are TGTGCCAGCAGCTTAGAGGCAGGGCCCACAGATACGCAGTATTTT. Translation gives CASSLEAGPTDTQYF.

The genes are TRBV19 and TRBJ2-5; 10 nucleotides match TRBD1. Germline V gene data show CDR1 as LNHDA and CDR2 as SQIVND (reference sequence). The trim removed 5 bases at V and 1 base at J, leaving 4 bases unmatched. There are 15 residues in the CDR3. CDR3 coding DNA: TGTGCCAGTAGTCGTCGGACAGGGGGCCAAGAGACCCAGTACTTC. It specifies CASSRRTGGQETQYF. Supplemented by reference TRBV19 and TRBJ2-5, the full variable domain reads DGGITQSPKYLFRKEGQNVTLSCEQNLNHDAMYWYRQDPGQGLRLIYYSQIVNDFQKGDIAEGYSVSREKKESFPLTVTSAQKNPTAFYLCASSRRTGGQETQYFGPGTRLLVL.

This clone was counted a single time. The rearrangement uses TRBV18 and TRBJ1-1; D perhaps matches TRBD1 (5 bases). The CDR3 extends over 13 amino acids. Trimming shortened V by 3 bases and J by 8 bases, and 13 bases separated the two germline ends. Looked up from germline, CDR1 is KGHSH and CDR2 is LQKENI. CDR3 sequence reads: CASSPGQGREAFF. The CDR3 bases are TGTGCCAGCTCACCGGGGCAGGGTAGAGAAGCTTTCTTT.

The V gene is TRBV4-1, the J gene TRBJ2-5; 8 bases are a match to TRBD1. This CDR3 is built from 15 residues. Germline V gene data show CDR1 as MGHRA and CDR2 as YSYEKL. The V gene end was trimmed by 7 bases and the J gene end by 5 bases; junction bases not matched to a gene: 12. As DNA, the CDR3 is TGCGCCAGCACCCGGGGCCCAGGGGGCGCCGAGACCCAGTACTTC. It is translated as CASTRGPGGAETQYF.